This T cell receptor beta chain was recorded in a study of identical twins. Findings of the study overall: Shared out-of-frame alpha sequences (those common to twins) showed excess low generation probability. Invariant MAIT and iNKT cells may have partly biased zero-insertion analyses. Beta out-of-frame twin sharing showed a weaker excess.

At least ten counts were recorded for this clonotype. Its antigen remains unknown. The CDR3 spans 14 residues. The V end lost 6 bases, the J end lost 3 bases, and 14 bases lay between the germline ends. TCRdb independently ran MiXCR on the 5' RACE reads; one entry per CDR3 protein. Of 450,000 or so distinct CDR3 sequences listed, 14% are singletons. This same sample was also taken into another study, of yellow fever vaccine responses in identical twins.

The receptor was derived from a woman under 30 in good health. The specimen was CD4+ T cells sorted from blood. The J gene is TRBJ1-2, the V gene TRBV12-3 or TRBV12-4; TRBD1 might be the D (5 bases). CDR3 coding DNA: TGTGCCAGCAGCCCGACGACAGCCTACTATGGCTACACCTTC. Amino acids: CASSPTTAYYGYTF.